These 24 T cell receptor beta chains were sequenced from one sample in a study of blood T cell repertoires in COVID-19. Measured with immunoSEQ multiplex PCR; TCRdb has only the in-frame clones, and not every one. The data show 220,000 or so clones, 85% to 90% seen once. Sequenced sample: PBMCs or T cells enriched from blood (not recorded which). These TCRs come from a woman younger than 30 in a cohort exposed to, infected with or recovered from COVID-19 (not recorded which).

This clone occurred once. The rearrangement links TRBV19 to TRBJ1-1; 8 positions agree with TRBD1. The length of the CDR3 is 13 residues. The V gene end was trimmed by 8 bases and the J gene end by 6 bases; junction bases not matched to a gene: 8. Germline CDR1 is LNHDA and CDR2 is SQIVND (reference sequence). The CDR3 protein is CASSIRGQAEAFF. DNA of the CDR3: TGTGCCAGTTCGATTCGGGGACAGGCTGAAGCTTTCTTT.

This clone has more than one count but fewer than ten. The chain joins TRBV18 to TRBJ2-7, with TRBD1 matching over 9 bases. V dropped 3 bases and J dropped 5; count of bases not matched to a gene: 5. This CDR3 contains 14 residues. Germline V gene data show CDR1 as KGHSH and CDR2 as LQKENI. This chain's CDR3 is CASSPRQGDHEQYF. The DNA for the CDR3 is TGTGCCAGCTCACCCCGACAGGGGGACCACGAGCAGTACTTC.

The chain uses TRBV29-1 and TRBJ2-5; 10 bases are a match to TRBD2. The CDR3 has 15 residues. The germline CDR1 and CDR2 sequences are SQVTM and ANQGSEA. Losses at the gene ends were 2 bases for V and 5 bases for J; bases not matched to a gene: 8. For the CDR3, the DNA is TGCAGCGTTGAAAGGCTAGCGGGAGTGGGGGAGACCCAGTACTTC. Translated, it gives CSVERLAGVGETQYF.

The chain carries TRBV27 and TRBJ1-1; D gene uncertain. The CDR3 is 16 amino acids. V lost 5 bases and J 0 bases, leaving 16 bases between the germline ends. In germline, CDR1 is MNHEY, CDR2 SMNVEV (reference sequence). CDR3 sequence reads: CASSKQLPSVNTEAFF. CDR3 sequence (DNA): TGTGCCAGCAGTAAACAGCTTCCTAGCGTGAACACTGAAGCTTTCTTT.

CDR3: CSVDESHEQYF. CDR3 in DNA: TGCAGCGTTGATGAGAGCCACGAGCAGTACTTC. The rearrangement joins TRBV29-1 to TRBJ2-7, with D hard to call. CDR1 SQVTM and CDR2 ANQGSEA come from the germline V gene. The V end was cut by 3 bases, the J end by 5 bases, with 8 bases between. The CDR3 sequence is 11 residues long.

The V call is TRBV7-2, the J call TRBJ1-1; 8 bases align to TRBD1. This CDR3 is built from 14 residues. Germline V gives CDR1 SGHTA, CDR2 FQGNSA. The V segment lost 5 bases and the J segment 3 bases; nucleotides outside the gene matches: 5. The CDR3 sequence is CASSVNRGDTEAFF. The CDR3 DNA is TGTGCCAGCAGCGTTAACAGGGGGGACACTGAAGCTTTCTTT.

This sequence joins TRBV7-6 and TRBJ2-3; D call uncertain. Per germline, CDR1 SGHVS and CDR2 FNYEAQ. CDR3 length equals 14 residues. V gave up 2 bases and J gave up 5 bases, with 11 bases separating them. The CDR3 coding sequence is TGTGCCAGCAGCTTAAATCGCGCTCAAGATACGCAGTATTTT. It is translated as CASSLNRAQDTQYF.

The chain combines TRBV15 with TRBJ2-2; 11 bases map to TRBD2. The junction had 7 bases not matched to a gene; V was cut back by 5 bases and J by 2 bases. Germline V gene data show CDR1 as LNHNV and CDR2 as YYDKDF (reference sequence). The CDR3 loop spans 17 amino acids. The CDR3 DNA sequence: TGTGCCACCAGCGCAGGACTAGCGGGTTTAAACACCGGGGAGCTGTTTTTT. It specifies CATSAGLAGLNTGELFF. The full variable domain, in which reference TRBV15 and TRBJ2-2 provide the parts outside the CDR3, is DAMVIQNPRYQVTQFGKPVTLSCSQTLNHNVMYWYQQKSSQAPKLLFHYYDKDFNNEADTPDNFQSRRPNTSFCFLDIRSPGLGDTAMYLCATSAGLAGLNTGELFFGEGSRLTVL.

This chain links TRBV27 with TRBJ1-1; 9 nucleotides align to TRBD1. J was trimmed by 10 bases and V by 4 bases; bases with no gene match: 10. This CDR3 has 14 residues. The V gene's germline CDR1 is MNHEY and CDR2 SMNVEV (reference sequence). CDR3: CASSSGQGNLGAFF. The CDR3 nucleotides read TGTGCCAGCAGTTCGGGACAGGGAAATCTCGGAGCTTTCTTT.

The chain uses TRBV4-2 and TRBJ2-3; TRBD2 agrees at 14 bases. CDR1 LGHNA and CDR2 YNFKEQ come from the germline V gene. The trim removed 5 bases at V and 2 bases at J, leaving 3 bases unmatched. The CDR3 extends over 16 amino acids. The CDR3 region is CASSGLAGGNTDTQYF. In DNA, the CDR3 is TGTGCCAGCAGCGGACTAGCGGGAGGTAACACAGATACGCAGTATTTT.

The sample holds one count of this clone. The chain recombines TRBV27 with TRBJ2-1; 11 bases match TRBD2. The germline CDR1 and CDR2 sequences are MNHEY and SMNVEV (reference sequence). The CDR3 consists of 15 residues. Unmatched junction bases numbered 6, after V lost 6 bases and J lost 5 bases. The CDR3 coding sequence is TGTGCCAGCAGACCCGGGACTAGCGGTAACAATGAGCAGTTCTTC. Its protein is CASRPGTSGNNEQFF.

The chain has TRBV28 and TRBJ1-4; 9 bases are shared with TRBD1. V gave up 8 bases and J gave up 5 bases; unmatched junction bases: 3. The germline gives CDR1 MDHEN, CDR2 SYDVKM. This CDR3 has 13 amino acids. This CDR3 reads CASLTGGNEKLFF. The CDR3 bases are TGTGCCAGCCTGACAGGGGGGAATGAAAAACTGTTTTTT.

This clone showed up many times. The chain is built from TRBV29-1 and TRBJ1-2; D possibly corresponds to TRBD1 (5 bases). The V end was cut by 2 bases, the J end by 0 bases, with 10 bases between. Germline V gene sequence: CDR1 SQVTM, CDR2 ANQGSEA. This CDR3 has 14 residues. Written as DNA, the CDR3 is TGCAGCGTTGAATGGAGGGGTTCTAACTATGGCTACACCTTC. Amino acids: CSVEWRGSNYGYTF.

This chain uses TRBV24-1 with TRBJ2-5; maybe TRBD2 (6 bases). The V and J ends lost 6 bases and 7 bases respectively, with 23 bases between them. CDR1 and CDR2 (germline): KGHDR, SFDVKD. The CDR3 spans 16 residues. The CDR3 loop reads CATSYTTMFGGRTQYF. The CDR3, as DNA: TGTGCCACCAGTTACACGACAATGTTTGGGGGGAGGACCCAGTACTTC.

The chain combines TRBV6-5 with TRBJ1-2; weak D call: TRBD1 (5 bases). The CDR3 runs to 11 residues. From germline, CDR1 is MNHEY and CDR2 SVGAGI. Trimming pared 10 bases from V and 4 bases from J, leaving 10 bases between. The CDR3 region is CATQESYGYTF. The CDR3 DNA sequence: TGTGCCACACAGGAGAGCTATGGCTACACCTTC.

The chain uses TRBV19 and TRBJ1-5; 8 bases fit TRBD1. The J segment lost 2 bases and the V segment lost 3 bases, leaving 9 bases of the junction unmatched. The CDR3 sequence is 17 residues long. Germline V gene data show CDR1 as LNHDA and CDR2 as SQIVND (reference sequence). CDR3 region: CASSMHFGTGRNQPQHF. CDR3 DNA sequence: TGTGCCAGTAGTATGCACTTCGGGACAGGCCGCAATCAGCCCCAGCATTTT.

The chain recombines TRBV9 with TRBJ2-2; TRBD1 agrees at 7 bases. Germline V gene lookup returns CDR1 SGDLS and CDR2 YYNGEE. The CDR3 has 15 amino acids. V trimming: 3 bases; J trimming: 7 bases; junction bases outside the gene matches: 9. Here the CDR3 reads CASSDRTGRSGELFF. DNA of the CDR3: TGTGCCAGCAGCGACCGGACAGGAAGGAGCGGGGAGCTGTTTTTT.

The gene calls are TRBV2 and TRBJ2-7, with D perhaps TRBD2 (6 bases). The germline V gene encodes CDR1 SNHLY and CDR2 FYNNEI. The CDR3 length is 15 residues. V lost 1 base and J lost 7, with 17 bases in between. CDR3 in amino acids: CASSEVEQGRGEQYF. CDR3 nucleotide sequence: TGTGCCAGCAGTGAAGTAGAGCAGGGTCGGGGGGAGCAGTACTTC.

The chain employs TRBV24-1 and TRBJ2-1, with TRBD1 as a possible D gene (5 bases). Germline V gives CDR1 KGHDR, CDR2 SFDVKD. This CDR3 has 14 amino acids. Trimming took off 2 bases at V and 2 bases at J, with 6 bases between the two ends. As DNA, the CDR3 is TGTGCCACCAGTGATTCGACAGCCTACAATGAGCAGTTCTTC. The encoded protein is CATSDSTAYNEQFF.

This chain links TRBV29-1 with TRBJ2-5; perhaps TRBD1 as D (6 bases). The V end was cut by 7 bases, the J end by 1 base, with 13 bases between. The CDR3 totals 13 residues. CDR1 SQVTM and CDR2 ANQGSEA come from the germline V gene. The CDR3 DNA reads TGCAGCGCGAGGGGGACCCTCCAAGAGACCCAGTACTTC. Its protein is CSARGTLQETQYF. The full variable domain, completed using reference TRBV29-1 and TRBJ2-5, is SAVISQKPSRDICQRGTSLTIQCQVDSQVTMMFWYRQQPGQSLTLIATANQGSEATYESGFVIDKFPISRPNLTFSTLTVSNMSPEDSSIYLCSARGTLQETQYFGPGTRLLVL.

This sequence joins TRBV5-1 and TRBJ1-2; 8 nucleotides line up with TRBD1. J gave up 8 bases and V 0 bases, and 18 bases lay outside the gene matches. The CDR3 is made up of 18 amino acids. Germline CDR1 SGHRS, CDR2 YFSETQ. The CDR3 is CASSLVPQGAARGRGYTF. Here the CDR3 DNA reads TGCGCCAGCAGCTTGGTGCCCCAGGGGGCCGCGAGAGGGAGGGGCTACACCTTC.

This clone has just one count. V gene TRBV13 combines with J gene TRBJ2-1, with D unresolved. V was pared by 1 base and J by 12 bases, with 7 bases between. Per the germline V gene, CDR1 is PRHDT and CDR2 is FYEKMQ (reference sequence). This CDR3 spans 11 amino acids. DNA for the CDR3: TGTGCCAGCAGCTTAGAGACTGGGCAGTTCTTC. It encodes CASSLETGQFF.

CDR3 region: CASSVSGTSYTQYF. CDR3 nucleotides: TGTGCCAGCAGCGTCAGCGGGACCTCCTATACGCAGTATTTT. V is TRBV9 and J is TRBJ2-3; 7 bases fit TRBD2. The germline V gene encodes CDR1 SGDLS and CDR2 YYNGEE. V shed 2 bases, J shed 7 bases, and the junction held 7 bases outside the gene matches. The CDR3 is made up of 14 amino acids.

The V gene is TRBV6-5, the J gene TRBJ1-1; 7 bases fit TRBD1. Germline trimming cut 6 bases from V and 1 base from J; bases unmatched to any gene: 5. Per the germline V gene, CDR1 is MNHEY and CDR2 is SVGAGI. The CDR3 consists of 14 residues. CDR3 in amino acids: CASRYGQANTEAFF. CDR3 nucleotides: TGTGCCAGCAGGTATGGACAGGCGAACACTGAAGCTTTCTTT.